The clone carrying this T cell receptor beta chain was counted once. Its specificity is not known. Positively selected for CCR7, the CD45RO-negative cells used as naive CD8 cells excluded terminally differentiated effector memory CD45RA+ cells. This sample was taken from a study of shared clonotypes between healthy human individuals. V lost 4 bases and J lost 8; bases outside the gene matches: 17. Germline V gives CDR1 MNHEY, CDR2 SMNVEV (reference sequence). The length of the CDR3 is 17 residues. The material for each subset, its genomic DNA, was split evenly across several immunoSEQ plates. The assay was immunoSEQ multiplex PCR, and TCRdb's table has in-frame clones only and misses some. This sample has millions of clones; about 93% occur once, and the top ten carry under 2%. Overall study results and limits: The sole specimen, blood, was sampled, and tissue repertoires likely differ.

Material: naive CD8+ T cells from PBMCs. V and J are TRBV27 and TRBJ1-2; 9 bases map to TRBD1. The sequence was obtained from a young man in good health. Some clones in this sample may be carry-over from other donors' samples. The CDR3 sequence: CASSSNPSKGQGLGYTF. The DNA for the CDR3 is TGTGCCAGCAGTTCAAACCCTTCCAAGGGACAGGGTTTAGGCTACACCTTC.